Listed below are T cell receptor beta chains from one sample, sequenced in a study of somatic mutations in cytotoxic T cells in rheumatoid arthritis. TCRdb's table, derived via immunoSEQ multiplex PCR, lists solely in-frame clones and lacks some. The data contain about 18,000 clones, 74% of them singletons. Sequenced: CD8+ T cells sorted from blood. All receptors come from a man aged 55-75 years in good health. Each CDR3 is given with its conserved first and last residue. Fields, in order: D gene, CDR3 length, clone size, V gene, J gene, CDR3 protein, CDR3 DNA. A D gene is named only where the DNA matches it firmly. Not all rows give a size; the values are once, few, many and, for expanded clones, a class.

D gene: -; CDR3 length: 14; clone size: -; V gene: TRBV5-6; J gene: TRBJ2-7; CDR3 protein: CASSWNGRPYEQYF; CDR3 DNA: TGTGCCAGCAGCTGGAACGGGAGACCCTACGAGCAGTACTTC
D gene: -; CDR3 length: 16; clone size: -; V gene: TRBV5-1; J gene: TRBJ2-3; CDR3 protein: CASSYLGREDTDTQYF; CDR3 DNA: TGCGCCAGCAGCTACCTCGGAAGGGAGGACACAGATACGCAGTATTTT
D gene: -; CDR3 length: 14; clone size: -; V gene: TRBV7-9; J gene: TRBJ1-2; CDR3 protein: CASSLAQANYGYTF; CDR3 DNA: TGTGCCAGCAGCTTAGCGCAGGCTAACTATGGCTACACCTTC
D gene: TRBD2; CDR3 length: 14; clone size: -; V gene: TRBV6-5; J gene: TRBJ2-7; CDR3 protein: CASSYLAGDGEQYF; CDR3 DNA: TGTGCCAGCAGTTACCTAGCGGGAGACGGCGAGCAGTACTTC
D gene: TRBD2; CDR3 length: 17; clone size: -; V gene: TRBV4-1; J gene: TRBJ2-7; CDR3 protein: CASSPTSGGGKSYEQYF; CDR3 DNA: TGCGCCAGCAGCCCTACTAGCGGGGGGGGCAAATCCTACGAGCAGTACTTC
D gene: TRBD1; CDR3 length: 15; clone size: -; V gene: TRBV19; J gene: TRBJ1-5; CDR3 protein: CASNRQGRDNQPQHF; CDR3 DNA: TGTGCCAGTAACCGACAGGGGAGGGACAATCAGCCCCAGCATTTT
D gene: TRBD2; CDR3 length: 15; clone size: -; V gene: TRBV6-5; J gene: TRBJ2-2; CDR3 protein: CASSALAGGTGELFF; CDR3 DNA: TGTGCCAGCAGTGCCTTAGCGGGAGGTACCGGGGAGCTGTTTTTT
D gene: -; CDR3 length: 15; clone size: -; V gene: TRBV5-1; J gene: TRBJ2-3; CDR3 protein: CASTTGTRSTDTQYF; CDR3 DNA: TGCGCCAGCACCACCGGGACAAGGTCCACAGATACGCAGTATTTT
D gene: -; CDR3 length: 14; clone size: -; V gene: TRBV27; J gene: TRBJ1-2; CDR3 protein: CASSSAEAGYGYTF; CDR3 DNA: TGTGCCAGCAGTTCCGCAGAGGCGGGCTATGGCTACACCTTC
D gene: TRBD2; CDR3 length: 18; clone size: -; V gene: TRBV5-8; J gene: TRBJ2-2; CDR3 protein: CASSLSLAGAHVPGELFF; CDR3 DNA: TGTGCCAGCAGCTTGTCACTAGCGGGAGCCCACGTCCCCGGGGAGCTGTTTTTT
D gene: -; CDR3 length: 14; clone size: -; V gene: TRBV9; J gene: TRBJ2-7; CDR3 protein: CASTGRDSSYEQYF; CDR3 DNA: TGTGCCAGCACCGGCCGGGACTCCTCCTACGAGCAGTACTTC
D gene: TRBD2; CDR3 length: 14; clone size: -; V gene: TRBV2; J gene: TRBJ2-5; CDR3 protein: CASSEQGGEETQYF; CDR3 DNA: TGTGCCAGCAGTGAGCAGGGAGGGGAAGAGACCCAGTACTTC
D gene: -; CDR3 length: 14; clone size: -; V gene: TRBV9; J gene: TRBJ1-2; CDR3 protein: CASSVGVGAYGYTF; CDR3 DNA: TGTGCCAGCAGCGTAGGGGTGGGGGCCTATGGCTACACCTTC
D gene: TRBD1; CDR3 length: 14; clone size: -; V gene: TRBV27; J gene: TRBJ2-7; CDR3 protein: CASSPGTGGGEQYF; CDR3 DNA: TGTGCCAGCAGTCCGGGGACAGGGGGTGGCGAGCAGTACTTC
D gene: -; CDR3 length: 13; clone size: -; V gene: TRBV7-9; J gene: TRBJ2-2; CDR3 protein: CASSLDPAGELFF; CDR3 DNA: TGTGCCAGCAGCTTAGATCCAGCCGGGGAGCTGTTTTTT
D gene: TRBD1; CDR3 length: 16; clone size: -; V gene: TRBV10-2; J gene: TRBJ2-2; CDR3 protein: CASSDQDRGLTGELFF; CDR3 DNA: TGCGCCAGCAGTGATCAAGACAGGGGGCTTACCGGGGAGCTGTTTTTT
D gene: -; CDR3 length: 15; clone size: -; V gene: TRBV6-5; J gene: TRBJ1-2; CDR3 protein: CASSYSRGRGQGYTF; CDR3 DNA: TGTGCCAGCAGTTACTCGAGAGGGCGGGGGCAAGGCTACACCTTC
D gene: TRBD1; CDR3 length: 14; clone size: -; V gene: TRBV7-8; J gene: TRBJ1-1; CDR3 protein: CASSWDSMNTEAFF; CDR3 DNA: TGTGCCAGCAGCTGGGACAGTATGAACACTGAAGCTTTCTTT
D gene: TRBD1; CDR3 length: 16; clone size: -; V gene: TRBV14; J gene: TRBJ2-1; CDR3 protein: CASSQPDRDNRNEQFF; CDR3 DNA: TGTGCCAGCAGCCAACCGGACAGGGATAATCGAAATGAGCAGTTCTTC
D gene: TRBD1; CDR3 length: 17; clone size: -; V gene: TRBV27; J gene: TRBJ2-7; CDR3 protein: CASSFTAPTGGLYEQYF; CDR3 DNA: TGTGCCAGCAGTTTCACGGCCCCGACAGGGGGGCTTTACGAGCAGTACTTC
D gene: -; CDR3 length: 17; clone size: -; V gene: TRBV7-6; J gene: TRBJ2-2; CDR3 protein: CASSPDGWTDGTGELFF; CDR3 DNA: TGTGCCAGCAGCCCCGATGGTTGGACAGATGGAACCGGGGAGCTGTTTTTT
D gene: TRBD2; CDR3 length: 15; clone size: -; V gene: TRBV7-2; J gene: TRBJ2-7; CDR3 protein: CASSLLAGVSYEQYF; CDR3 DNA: TGTGCCAGCAGCTTATTAGCGGGAGTATCCTACGAGCAGTACTTC
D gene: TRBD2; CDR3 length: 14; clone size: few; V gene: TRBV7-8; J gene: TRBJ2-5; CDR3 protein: CASSLSTSGETQYF; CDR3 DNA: TGTGCCAGCAGCTTATCAACTAGCGGCGAGACCCAGTACTTC
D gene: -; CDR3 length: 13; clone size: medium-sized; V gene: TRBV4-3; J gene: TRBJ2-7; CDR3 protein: CASSQALDYEQYF; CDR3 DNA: TGCGCCAGCAGCCAAGCACTTGATTACGAGCAGTACTTC
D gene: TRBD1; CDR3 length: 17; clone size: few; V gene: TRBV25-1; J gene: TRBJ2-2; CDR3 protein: CASSEPGQGALGGELFF; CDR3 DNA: TGTGCCAGCAGTGAACCGGGACAGGGGGCGCTAGGCGGGGAGCTGTTTTTT
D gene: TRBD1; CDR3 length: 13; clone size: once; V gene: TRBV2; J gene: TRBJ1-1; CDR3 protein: CASITGGGTEAFF; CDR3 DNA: TGTGCCAGCATTACAGGGGGCGGCACTGAAGCTTTCTTT
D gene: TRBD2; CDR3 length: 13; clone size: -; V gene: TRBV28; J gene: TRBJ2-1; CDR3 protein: CASSPAGGSEQFF; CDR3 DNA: TGTGCCAGCAGTCCAGCGGGAGGGTCCGAGCAGTTCTTC
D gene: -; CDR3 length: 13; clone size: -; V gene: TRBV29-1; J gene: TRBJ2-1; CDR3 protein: CSGNRDTGNEQFF; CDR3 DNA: TGCAGCGGAAACAGGGATACGGGAAATGAGCAGTTCTTC
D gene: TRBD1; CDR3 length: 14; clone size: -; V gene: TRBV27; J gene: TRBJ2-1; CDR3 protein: CASSLSTGGDEQFF; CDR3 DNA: TGTGCCAGCAGTTTATCGACAGGGGGGGACGAGCAGTTCTTC
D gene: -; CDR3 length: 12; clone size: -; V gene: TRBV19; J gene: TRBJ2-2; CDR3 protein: CASSLHTGELFF; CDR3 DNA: TGTGCCAGTAGTCTACACACCGGGGAGCTGTTTTTT
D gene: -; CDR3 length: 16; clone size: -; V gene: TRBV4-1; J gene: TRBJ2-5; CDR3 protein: CASSQDYLGAQETQYF; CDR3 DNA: TGCGCCAGCAGCCAAGATTACTTGGGGGCACAAGAGACCCAGTACTTC
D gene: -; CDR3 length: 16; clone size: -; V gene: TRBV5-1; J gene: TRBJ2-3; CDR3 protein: CASSFRGNPVTDTQYF; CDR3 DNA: TGCGCCAGCAGCTTCCGGGGGAACCCAGTCACAGATACGCAGTATTTT
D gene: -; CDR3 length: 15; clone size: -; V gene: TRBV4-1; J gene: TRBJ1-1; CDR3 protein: CASSQGLGRHTEAFF; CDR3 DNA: TGCGCCAGCAGCCAAGGATTGGGGAGGCACACTGAAGCTTTCTTT
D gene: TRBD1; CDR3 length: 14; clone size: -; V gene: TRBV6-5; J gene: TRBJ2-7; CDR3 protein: CASSFLQGASEQYF; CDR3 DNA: TGTGCCAGCAGTTTCCTACAGGGGGCCAGCGAGCAGTACTTC
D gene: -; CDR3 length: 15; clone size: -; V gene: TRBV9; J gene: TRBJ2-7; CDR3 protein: CASSVEDNVSYEQYF; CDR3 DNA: TGTGCCAGCAGCGTAGAGGACAACGTCTCCTACGAGCAGTACTTC
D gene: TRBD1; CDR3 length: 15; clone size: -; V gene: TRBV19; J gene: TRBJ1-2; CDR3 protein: CASSGPGQGAYGYTF; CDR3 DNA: TGTGCCAGTAGTGGCCCGGGACAGGGGGCCTATGGCTACACCTTC
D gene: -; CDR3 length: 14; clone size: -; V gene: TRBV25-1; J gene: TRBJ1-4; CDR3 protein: CASSPNRGYEKLFF; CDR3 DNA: TGTGCCAGCAGTCCAAATCGGGGTTACGAAAAACTGTTTTTT
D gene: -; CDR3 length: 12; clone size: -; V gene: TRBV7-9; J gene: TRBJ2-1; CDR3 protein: CASSLRYNEQFF; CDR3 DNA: TGTGCCAGCAGCTTACGGTACAATGAGCAGTTCTTC
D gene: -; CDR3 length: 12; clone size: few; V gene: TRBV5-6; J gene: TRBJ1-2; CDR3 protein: CASTTPGYGYTF; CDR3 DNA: TGTGCCAGCACAACTCCAGGGTACGGCTACACCTTC
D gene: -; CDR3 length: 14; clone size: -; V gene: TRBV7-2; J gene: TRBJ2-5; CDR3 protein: CASSYGGFEETQYF; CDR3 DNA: TGTGCCAGCAGCTACGGAGGGTTCGAGGAGACCCAGTACTTC
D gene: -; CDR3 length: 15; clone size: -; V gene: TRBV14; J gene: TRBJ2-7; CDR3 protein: CASSQDITSTHEQYF; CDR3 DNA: TGTGCCAGCAGCCAAGATATCACTAGTACCCACGAGCAGTACTTC